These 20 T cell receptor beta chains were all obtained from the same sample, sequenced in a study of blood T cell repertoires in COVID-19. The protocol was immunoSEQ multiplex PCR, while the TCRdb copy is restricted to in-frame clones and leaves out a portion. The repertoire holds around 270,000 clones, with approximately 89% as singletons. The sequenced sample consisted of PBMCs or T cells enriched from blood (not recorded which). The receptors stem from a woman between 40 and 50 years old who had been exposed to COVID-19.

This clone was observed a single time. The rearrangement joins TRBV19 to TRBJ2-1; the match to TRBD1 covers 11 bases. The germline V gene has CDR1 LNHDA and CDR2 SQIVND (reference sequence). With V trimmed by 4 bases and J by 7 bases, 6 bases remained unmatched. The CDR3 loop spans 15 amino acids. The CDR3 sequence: CASSTRTGGGNEQFF. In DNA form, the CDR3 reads TGTGCCAGTAGTACCCGGACAGGGGGCGGGAATGAGCAGTTCTTC.

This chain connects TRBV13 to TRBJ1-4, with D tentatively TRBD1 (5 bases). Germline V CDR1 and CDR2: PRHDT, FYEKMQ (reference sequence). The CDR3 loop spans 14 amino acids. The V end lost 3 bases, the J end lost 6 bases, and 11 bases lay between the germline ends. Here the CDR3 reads CASSLKGHHEKLFF. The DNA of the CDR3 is TGTGCCAGCAGCTTGAAGGGGCACCATGAAAAACTGTTTTTT. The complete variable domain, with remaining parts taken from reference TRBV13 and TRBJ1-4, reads AAGVIQSPRHLIKEKRETATLKCYPIPRHDTVYWYQQGPGQDPQFLISFYEKMQSDKGSIPDRFSAQQFSDYHSELNMSSLELGDSALYFCASSLKGHHEKLFFGSGTQLSVL.

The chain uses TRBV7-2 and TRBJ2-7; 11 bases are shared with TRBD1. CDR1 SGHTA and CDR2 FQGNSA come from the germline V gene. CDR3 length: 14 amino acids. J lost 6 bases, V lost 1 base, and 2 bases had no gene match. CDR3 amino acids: CASSLVGQGGEQYV. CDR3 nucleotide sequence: TGTGCCAGCAGCTTAGTGGGACAGGGGGGCGAGCAGTACGTC.

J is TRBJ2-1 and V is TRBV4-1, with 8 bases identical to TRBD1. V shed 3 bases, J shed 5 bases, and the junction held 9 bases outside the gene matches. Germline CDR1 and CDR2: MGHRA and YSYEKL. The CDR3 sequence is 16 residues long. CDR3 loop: CASSHGQGLLNNEQFF. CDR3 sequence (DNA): TGCGCCAGCAGCCACGGACAGGGCCTATTAAACAATGAGCAGTTCTTC.

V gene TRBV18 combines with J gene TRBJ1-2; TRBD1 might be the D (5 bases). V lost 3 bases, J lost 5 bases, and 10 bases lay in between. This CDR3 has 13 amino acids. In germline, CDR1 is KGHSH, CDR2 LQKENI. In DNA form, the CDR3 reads TGTGCCAGCTCACCTGGCAGGGAATATGGCTACACCTTC. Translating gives CASSPGREYGYTF.

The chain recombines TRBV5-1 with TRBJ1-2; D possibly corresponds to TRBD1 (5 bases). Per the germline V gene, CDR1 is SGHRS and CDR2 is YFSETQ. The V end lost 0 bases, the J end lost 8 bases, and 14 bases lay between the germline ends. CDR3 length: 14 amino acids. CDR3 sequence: CASSLAPRDRGYTF. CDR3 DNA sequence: TGCGCCAGCAGCTTGGCCCCCAGGGATCGAGGCTACACCTTC.

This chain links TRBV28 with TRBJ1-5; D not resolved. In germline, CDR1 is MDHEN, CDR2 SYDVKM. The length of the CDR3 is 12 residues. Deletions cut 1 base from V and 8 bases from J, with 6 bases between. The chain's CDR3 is CASSLSQKPQHF. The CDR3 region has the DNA TGTGCCAGCAGTTTATCGCAGAAGCCCCAGCATTTT.

The CDR3 DNA reads TGTGCCAGCAGCTTGCGGGAGGGGTTATACACAGATACGCAGTATTTT. Its protein product is CASSLREGLYTDTQYF. The chain recombines TRBV7-8 with TRBJ2-3, with TRBD2 matching 9 bases. Germline lookup yields CDR1 SGHVS and CDR2 FQNEAQ. The J segment lost 2 bases and the V segment lost 3 bases, leaving 6 bases of the junction unmatched. The CDR3 covers 16 residues.

Here the CDR3 reads CASGLYRDPYNEQFF. The CDR3 nucleotides are TGTGCTAGTGGTTTGTACAGGGACCCCTACAATGAGCAGTTCTTC. The chain has TRBV12-5 and TRBJ2-1; possible D gene TRBD1, 6 bases. The V end lost 2 bases, the J end lost 2 bases, and 10 bases lay between the germline ends. Per germline, CDR1 LGHNT and CDR2 FRNRAP. The CDR3 has 15 amino acids.

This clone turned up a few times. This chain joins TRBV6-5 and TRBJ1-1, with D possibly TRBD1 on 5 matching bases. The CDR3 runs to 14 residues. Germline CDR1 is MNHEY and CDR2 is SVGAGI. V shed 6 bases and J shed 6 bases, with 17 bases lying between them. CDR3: CASSPKGVLAEAFF. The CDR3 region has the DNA TGTGCCAGCAGCCCCAAAGGGGTGCTTGCTGAAGCTTTCTTT.

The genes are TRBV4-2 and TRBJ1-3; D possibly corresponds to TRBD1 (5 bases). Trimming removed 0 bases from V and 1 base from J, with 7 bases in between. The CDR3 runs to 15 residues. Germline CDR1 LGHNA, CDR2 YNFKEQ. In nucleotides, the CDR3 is TGTGCCAGCAGCCAAGATCGACAGTCTGGAAACACCATATATTTT. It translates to CASSQDRQSGNTIYF.

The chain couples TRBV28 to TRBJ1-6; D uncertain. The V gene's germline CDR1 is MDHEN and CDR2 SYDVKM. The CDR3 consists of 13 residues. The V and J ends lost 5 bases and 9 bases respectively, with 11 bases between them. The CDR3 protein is CASSAGGGSPLHF. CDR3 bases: TGTGCCAGCAGTGCCGGTGGCGGTTCACCCCTCCACTTT.

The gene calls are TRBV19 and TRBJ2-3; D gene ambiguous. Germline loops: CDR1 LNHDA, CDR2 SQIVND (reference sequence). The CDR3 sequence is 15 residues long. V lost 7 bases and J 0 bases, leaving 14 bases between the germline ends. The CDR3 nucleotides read TGTGCCAGTACCCCCCCCGGTAGAAGCACAGATACGCAGTATTTT. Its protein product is CASTPPGRSTDTQYF.

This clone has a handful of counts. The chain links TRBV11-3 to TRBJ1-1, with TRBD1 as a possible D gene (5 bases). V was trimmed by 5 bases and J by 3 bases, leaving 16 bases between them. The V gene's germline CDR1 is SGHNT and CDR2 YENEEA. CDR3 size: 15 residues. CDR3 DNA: TGTGCCAGCAGCCTACGTCCCAGGGCGGACACTGAAGCTTTCTTT. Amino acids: CASSLRPRADTEAFF.

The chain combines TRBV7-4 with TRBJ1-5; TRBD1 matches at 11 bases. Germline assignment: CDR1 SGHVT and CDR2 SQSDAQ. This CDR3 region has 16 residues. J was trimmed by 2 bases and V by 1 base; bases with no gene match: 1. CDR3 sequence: CASSLGTGGGNQPQHF. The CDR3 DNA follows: TGTGCCAGCAGCTTAGGGACAGGGGGCGGCAATCAGCCCCAGCATTTT.

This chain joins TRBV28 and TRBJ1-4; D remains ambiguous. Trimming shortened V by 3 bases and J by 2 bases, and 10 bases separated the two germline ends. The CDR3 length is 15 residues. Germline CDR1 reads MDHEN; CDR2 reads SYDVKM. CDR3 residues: CASSFIYQTNEKLFF. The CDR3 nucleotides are TGTGCCAGCAGTTTTATTTACCAGACTAATGAAAAACTGTTTTTT.

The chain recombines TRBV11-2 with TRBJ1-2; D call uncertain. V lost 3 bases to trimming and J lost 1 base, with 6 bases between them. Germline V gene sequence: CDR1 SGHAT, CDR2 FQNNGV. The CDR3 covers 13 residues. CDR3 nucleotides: TGTGCCAGCAGCTTGGAGGGTAACTATGGCTACACCTTC. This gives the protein CASSLEGNYGYTF.

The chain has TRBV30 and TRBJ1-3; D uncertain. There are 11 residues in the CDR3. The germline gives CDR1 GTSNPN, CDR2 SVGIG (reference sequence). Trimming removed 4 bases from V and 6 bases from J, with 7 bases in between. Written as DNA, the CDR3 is TGTGCCTGGAACAACCTAAACACCATATATTTT. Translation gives CAWNNLNTIYF.

The CDR3 sequence: CASSGGGGANQPQHF. In DNA, the CDR3 is TGTGCCAGCAGCGGCGGCGGAGGGGCAAATCAGCCCCAGCATTTT. The chain uses TRBV9 and TRBJ1-5; TRBD1 might be the D (5 bases). V was trimmed by 3 bases and J by 4 bases, leaving 14 bases between them. This CDR3 has 15 residues. The germline V gene has CDR1 SGDLS and CDR2 YYNGEE.

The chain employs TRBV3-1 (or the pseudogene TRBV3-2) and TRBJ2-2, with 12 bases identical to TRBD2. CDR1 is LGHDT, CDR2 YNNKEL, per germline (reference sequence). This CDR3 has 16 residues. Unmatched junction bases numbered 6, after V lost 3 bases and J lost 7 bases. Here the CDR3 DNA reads TGTGCCAGCAGCCAGACTAGCGGGAGAAGCGACGGGGAGCTGTTTTTT. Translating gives CASSQTSGRSDGELFF.